The sequence of this T cell receptor (beta chain) was determined in a study of T cell responses to AZD1222 COVID-19 vaccine. About this clone itself: Its antigen is not identified.

Using immunoSEQ multiplex PCR, the repertoire was profiled, and TCRdb retains in-frame clones only, with some absent. The profile shows approximately 79,000 clones, 65% to 90% of them singletons. V trimming: 3 bases; J trimming: 4 bases; junction bases outside the gene matches: 6. Germline V gives CDR1 KGHSH, CDR2 LQKENI. This CDR3 comprises 15 residues. Points from the study as a whole: Spike was spanned by vaccine-associated CD4 TCRs, with dominance at 160-218 and 743-854.

The chain employs TRBV18 and TRBJ1-1, with TRBD1 matching 9 bases. This receptor was taken from an adult in good health. The sample here was peripheral blood, taken on day 0 of AZD1222 vaccination. CDR3 sequence: CASSPVQTGGTEAFF. CDR3 sequence (DNA): TGTGCCAGCTCACCGGTACAGACAGGGGGCACTGAAGCTTTCTTT. Drawing the rest from reference TRBV18 and TRBJ1-1, the complete variable domain is NAGVMQNPRHLVRRRGQEARLRCSPMKGHSHVYWYRQLPEEGLKFMVYLQKENIIDESGMPKERFSAEFPKEGPSILRIQQVVRGDSAAYFCASSPVQTGGTEAFFGQGTRLTVV.